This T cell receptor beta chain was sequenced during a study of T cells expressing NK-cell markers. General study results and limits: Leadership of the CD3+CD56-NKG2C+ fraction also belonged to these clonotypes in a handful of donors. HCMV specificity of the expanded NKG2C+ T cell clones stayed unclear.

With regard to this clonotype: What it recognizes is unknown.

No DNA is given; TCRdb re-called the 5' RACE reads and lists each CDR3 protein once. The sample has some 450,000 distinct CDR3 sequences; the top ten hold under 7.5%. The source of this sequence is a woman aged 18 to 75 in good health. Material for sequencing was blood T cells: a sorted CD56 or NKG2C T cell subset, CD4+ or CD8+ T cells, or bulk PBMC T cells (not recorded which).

This CDR3 is CASSPILGNSPLHF. This chain joins TRBV7-2 and TRBJ1-6. The CDR3 is made up of 14 amino acids. The germline CDR1 and CDR2 sequences are SGHTA and FQGNSA.